One sample yielded the 5 T cell receptor beta chains listed below, sequenced in a study of PD-L1 blockade in urothelial cancer. Time point of the sample: peripheral blood 6 weeks after treatment start. Some clones are missing from TCRdb's copy, which holds only in-frame ones; the method was immunoSEQ multiplex PCR. The table includes some 120,000 clones, about 84% detected once. The sample here was PBMCs, taken around atezolizumab (anti-PD-L1) treatment. Source of these receptors: a man in his fifties with urothelial cancer.

The chain employs TRBV7-6 and TRBJ2-5; tentative D call: TRBD2 (5 bases). This CDR3 contains 15 residues. Between the trimmed V and J ends, which lost 0 bases and 2 bases, there was a span of 10 bases. CDR1 and CDR2 (germline): SGHVS, FNYEAQ. CDR3: CASSLAPGKQETQYF. The CDR3 region has the DNA TGTGCCAGCAGCTTAGCCCCGGGGAAACAAGAGACCCAGTACTTC.

The chain links TRBV2 to TRBJ2-6; D is possibly TRBD1 (6 bases). Germline lookup yields CDR1 SNHLY and CDR2 FYNNEI. This CDR3 has 13 residues. The CDR3: CARQASGANVLTF. CDR3 in DNA: TGTGCACGACAGGCCTCTGGGGCCAACGTCCTGACTTTC.

This sequence joins TRBV4-1 and TRBJ2-7; 7 bases align to TRBD2. CDR3 length equals 15 residues. V was clipped by 3 bases and J by 3 bases; unmatched bases: 8. Germline loops: CDR1 MGHRA, CDR2 YSYEKL. The chain's CDR3 is CASSQGGGRLYEQYF. The CDR3 coding sequence is TGCGCCAGCAGCCAGGGGGGGGGTAGGCTCTACGAGCAGTACTTC.

The chain uses TRBV27 and TRBJ2-2; the D is unclear. Germline V gene lookup returns CDR1 MNHEY and CDR2 SMNVEV (reference sequence). CDR3 size: 13 residues. Trimming left V 5 bases short and J 0 bases short, with 4 bases between. The CDR3 region is CASSPANTGELFF. CDR3 nucleotides: TGTGCCAGCAGTCCCGCGAACACCGGGGAGCTGTTTTTT.

The V gene is TRBV7-3, the J gene TRBJ1-6; TRBD1 matches 9 bases. V shed 1 base and J 7 bases; nucleotides not matched to a gene: 5. This CDR3 spans 16 amino acids. Germline CDR1 is SGHTA and CDR2 is FQGTGA. CDR3 loop: CASSLNPGTGNSPLHF. The CDR3 DNA reads TGTGCCAGCAGCTTAAACCCCGGGACAGGGAATTCACCCCTCCACTTT.